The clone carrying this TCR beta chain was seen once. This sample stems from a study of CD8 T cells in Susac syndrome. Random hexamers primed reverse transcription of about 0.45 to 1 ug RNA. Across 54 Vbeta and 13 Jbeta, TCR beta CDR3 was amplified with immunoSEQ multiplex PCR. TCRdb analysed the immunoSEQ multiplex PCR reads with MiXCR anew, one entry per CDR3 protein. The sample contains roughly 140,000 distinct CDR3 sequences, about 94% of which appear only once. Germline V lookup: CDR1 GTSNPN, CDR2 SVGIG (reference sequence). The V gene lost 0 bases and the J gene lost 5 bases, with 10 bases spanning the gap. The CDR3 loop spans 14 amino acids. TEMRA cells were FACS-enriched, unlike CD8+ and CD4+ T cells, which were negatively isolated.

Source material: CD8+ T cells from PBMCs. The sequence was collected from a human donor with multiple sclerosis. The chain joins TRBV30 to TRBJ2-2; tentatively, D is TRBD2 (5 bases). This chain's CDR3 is CAWSVNRGTGELFF. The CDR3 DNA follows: TGTGCCTGGAGTGTAAACAGAGGGACCGGGGAGCTGTTTTTT.